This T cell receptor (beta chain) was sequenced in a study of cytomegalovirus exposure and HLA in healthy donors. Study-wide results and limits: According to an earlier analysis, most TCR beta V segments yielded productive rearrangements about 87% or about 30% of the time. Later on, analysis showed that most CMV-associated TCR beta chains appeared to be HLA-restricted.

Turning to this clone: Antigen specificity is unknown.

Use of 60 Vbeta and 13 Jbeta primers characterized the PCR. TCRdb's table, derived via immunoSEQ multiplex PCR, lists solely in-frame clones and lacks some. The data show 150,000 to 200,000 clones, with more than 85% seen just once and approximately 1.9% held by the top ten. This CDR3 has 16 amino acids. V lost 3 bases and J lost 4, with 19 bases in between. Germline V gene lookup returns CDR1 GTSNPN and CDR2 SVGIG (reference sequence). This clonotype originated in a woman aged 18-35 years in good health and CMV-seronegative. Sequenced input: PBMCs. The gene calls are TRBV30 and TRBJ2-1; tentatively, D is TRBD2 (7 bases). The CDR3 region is CAWRPRGGLRYNEQFF. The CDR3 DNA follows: TGTGCCTGGAGACCTAGGGGGGGCCTAAGATACAATGAGCAGTTCTTC.